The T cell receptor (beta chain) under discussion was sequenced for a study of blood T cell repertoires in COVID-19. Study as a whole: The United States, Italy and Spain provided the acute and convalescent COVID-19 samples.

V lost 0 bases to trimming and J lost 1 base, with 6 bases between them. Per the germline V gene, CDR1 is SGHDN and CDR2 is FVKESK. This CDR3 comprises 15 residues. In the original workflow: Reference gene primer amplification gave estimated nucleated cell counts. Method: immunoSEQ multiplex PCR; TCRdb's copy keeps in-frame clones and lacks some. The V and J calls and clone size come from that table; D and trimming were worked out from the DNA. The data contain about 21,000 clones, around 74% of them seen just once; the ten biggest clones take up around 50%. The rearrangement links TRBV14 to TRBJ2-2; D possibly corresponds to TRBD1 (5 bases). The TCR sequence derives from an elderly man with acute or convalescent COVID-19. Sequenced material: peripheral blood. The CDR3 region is CASSQDRVNTGELFF. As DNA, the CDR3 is TGTGCCAGCAGCCAAGACAGGGTGAACACCGGGGAGCTGTTTTTT.